This T cell receptor beta chain was documented in a study of blood T cells in healthy people across ages (dated by TCRdb to about 2015). In the study overall: In model experiments, roughly one uniquely barcoded TCR beta cDNA molecule per two T cells was captured by template switching. Donors were grouped into four age groups: young (average roughly 15 years), middle-aged (roughly 38), aged (62) and long-lived (approximately 82). The study analyzed two additional independent replicas of 1 million unique cDNA reads from the same blood draw for two donors, one aged 18 to 29 and one aged 80 or older. To avoid experimental bias, donors of different ages were randomly spread across the sequencing lanes. To track age-related changes in TCR beta repertoire diversity, the study relied on deep sequencing normalized with unique cDNA molecular identifiers.

The library was built by means of 5' RACE. A second PCR of roughly 7 to 11 cycles was performed with a sample-barcoded 5' primer and a J-beta primer mix. Each TCR beta cDNA molecule received a unique molecular identifier from a template-switch 5' adaptor carrying 12 random nucleotides. At least 2.5 million CDR3-containing paired-end reads were obtained from each sample. All of the RNA was converted into first-strand cDNA using the Mint cDNA synthesis kit, with a TRBC-specific oligonucleotide serving as the primer. All cDNA was treated with uracil-DNA glycosylase and then went through a first 18-cycle PCR with the universal primers M1SS and BC2_uni_R. The paper's processing steps were these. Normalization of each sample was performed by random selection of 1 million high-quality reads, each carrying a distinct molecular identifier. Reads with shared molecular identifiers were discarded instead of being binned into consensus sequences. MiTCR, with a Q25 quality threshold and the strictest error-elimination algorithm, was used for CDR3 identification, clonotype clustering and error correction. Lower-bound total TCR beta diversity was estimated with a nonparametric unseen species model using Euler transformation. Using fastp trimming at Q25 and MiXCR clonotype assembly, TCRdb reanalyzed the public sequencing data and kept in-frame beta chains. Rows are combined by CDR3 protein, so each entry shows the most common genes and DNA. The V and J calls shown here were made by TCRdb, not taken from the authors' results. This sample holds 1.8 million or so distinct CDR3 sequences; roughly two fifths were observed only once. The ten largest clones represent roughly 23% of the sample.

The donors were about 40 Caucasian individuals from Russia, aged roughly 6 to 100 years, who were systemically healthy. Each donor gave 8 to 10 milliliters of peripheral blood, collected into EDTA-treated Vacutainer tubes. Ficoll-Paque density-gradient centrifugation was used to isolate PBMCs, with at least 7 million obtained per sample. Trizol reagent was used to extract total RNA from PBMCs, with at least 6 micrograms per sample. The percentages of naive CD45RAhigh/CD27high T cells were determined by flow cytometry on a PBMC aliquot from every donor. With respect to this clonotype: Its cognate antigen has yet to be identified. Base quality data are lacking; no much larger clone is found one base away.

What the authors observed across the whole study: Estimates of total diversity based on one million sequenced T cells were regarded as lower bounds and as underestimates. As age increased, observed TCR beta diversity per million T cells dropped in a roughly linear way, and a significant reduction was already evident by age about 36. Conclusive comparison of naive and antigen-experienced compartments was prevented by the profiling of bulk unsorted PBMCs. Compared with the aged group, the long-lived group had more naive CD4+ T cells, fewer expanded clones and increased TCR diversity, a pattern suggesting age selection. A strong correlation was found between observed TCR beta diversity and the percentage of naive T cells measured by flow cytometry. Because donor CMV infection status was unknown, age-related changes in expanded clonotypes were potentially confounded.

The receptor was derived from a human donor in good health. What was sequenced was blood.

In nucleotide form, the sequence is TGTGCCAGCAGCTTTTATAGGGAATTCTTTCGAAAAGAGACCCAGTACTTC. It translates to CASSFYREFFRKETQYF. The sequence links TRBV7-9 to TRBJ2-5; the D gene remains uncertain. The trim is 3 bases for V and 3 bases for J, with a gap of 20 bases between the germline ends. The germline V gene (reference sequence) gives CDR1 as SEHNR and CDR2 as FQNEAQ. The CDR3 holds 17 amino acids from the cysteine to the phenylalanine. Only the CDR3 portion is preserved as DNA: 51 bases, with reading frame beginning at the first base.